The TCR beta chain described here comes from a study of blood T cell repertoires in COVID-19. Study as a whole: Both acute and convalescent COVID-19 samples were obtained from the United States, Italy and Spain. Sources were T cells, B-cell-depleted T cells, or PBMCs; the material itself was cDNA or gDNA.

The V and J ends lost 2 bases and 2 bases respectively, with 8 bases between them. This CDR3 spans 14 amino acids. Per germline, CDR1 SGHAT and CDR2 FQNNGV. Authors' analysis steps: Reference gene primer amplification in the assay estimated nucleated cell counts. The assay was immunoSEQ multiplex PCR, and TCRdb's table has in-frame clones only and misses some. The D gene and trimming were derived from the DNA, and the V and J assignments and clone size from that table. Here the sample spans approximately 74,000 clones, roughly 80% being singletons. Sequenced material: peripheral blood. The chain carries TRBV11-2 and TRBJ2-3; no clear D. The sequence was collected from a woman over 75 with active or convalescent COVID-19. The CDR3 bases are TGTGCCAGCAGCTTACGCCAGATCACAGATACGCAGTATTTT. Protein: CASSLRQITDTQYF.